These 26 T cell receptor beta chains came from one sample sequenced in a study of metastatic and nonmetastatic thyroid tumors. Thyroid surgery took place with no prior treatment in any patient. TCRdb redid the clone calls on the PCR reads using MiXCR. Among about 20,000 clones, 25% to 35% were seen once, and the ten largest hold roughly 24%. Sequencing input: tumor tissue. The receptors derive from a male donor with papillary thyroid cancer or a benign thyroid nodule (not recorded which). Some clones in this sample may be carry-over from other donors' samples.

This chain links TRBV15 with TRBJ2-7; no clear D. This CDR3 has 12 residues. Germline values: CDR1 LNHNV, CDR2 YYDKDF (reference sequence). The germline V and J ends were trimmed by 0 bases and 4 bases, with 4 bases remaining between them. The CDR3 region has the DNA TGTGCCACCAGCAGAGATATTTACGAGCAGTACTTC. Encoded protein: CATSRDIYEQYF.

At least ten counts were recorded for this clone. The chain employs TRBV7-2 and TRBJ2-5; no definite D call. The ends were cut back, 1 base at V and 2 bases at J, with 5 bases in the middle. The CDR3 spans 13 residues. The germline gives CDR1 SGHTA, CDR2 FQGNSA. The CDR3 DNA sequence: TGTGCCAGCAGCTTAGTCGGGCAAGAGACCCAGTACTTC. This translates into CASSLVGQETQYF.

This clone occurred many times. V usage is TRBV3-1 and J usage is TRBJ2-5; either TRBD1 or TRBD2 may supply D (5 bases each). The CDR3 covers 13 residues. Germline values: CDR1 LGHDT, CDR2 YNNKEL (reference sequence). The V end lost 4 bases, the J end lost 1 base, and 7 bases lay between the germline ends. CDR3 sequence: CASSPGRQETQYF. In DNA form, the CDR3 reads TGTGCCAGCAGCCCGGGACGCCAAGAGACCCAGTACTTC.

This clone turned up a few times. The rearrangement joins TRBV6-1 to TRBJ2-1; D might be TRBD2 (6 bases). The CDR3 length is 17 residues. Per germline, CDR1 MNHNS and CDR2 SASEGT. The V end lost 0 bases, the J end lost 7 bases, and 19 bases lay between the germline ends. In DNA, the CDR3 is TGTGCCAGCAGTGAAGCTAGGGTCGGAGGGGCCCGGAATGAGCAGTTCTTC. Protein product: CASSEARVGGARNEQFF.

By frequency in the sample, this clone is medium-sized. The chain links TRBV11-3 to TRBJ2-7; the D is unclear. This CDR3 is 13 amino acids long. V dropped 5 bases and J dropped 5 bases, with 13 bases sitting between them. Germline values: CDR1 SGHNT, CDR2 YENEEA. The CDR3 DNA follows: TGTGCCAGCAGCAGGTTGCGGCAGGACGAGCAGTACTTC. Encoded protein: CASSRLRQDEQYF.

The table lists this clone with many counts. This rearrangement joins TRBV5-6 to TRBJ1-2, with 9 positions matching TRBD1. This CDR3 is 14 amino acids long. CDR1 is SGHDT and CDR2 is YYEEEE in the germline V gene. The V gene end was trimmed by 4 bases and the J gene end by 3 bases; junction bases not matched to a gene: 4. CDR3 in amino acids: CASSPTGGDYGYTF. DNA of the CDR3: TGTGCCAGCAGCCCTACAGGGGGCGACTATGGCTACACCTTC.

Here the CDR3 reads CASSPRDFRRELFF. CDR3 sequence (DNA): TGTGCCAGCAGCCCGCGGGATTTTCGCCGGGAGCTGTTTTTT. This rearrangement joins TRBV4-2 to TRBJ2-2; TRBD2 might be the D (6 bases). The CDR3 extends over 14 amino acids. Germline assignment: CDR1 LGHNA and CDR2 YNFKEQ. The ends were cut back, 4 bases at V and 9 bases at J, with 15 bases in the middle.

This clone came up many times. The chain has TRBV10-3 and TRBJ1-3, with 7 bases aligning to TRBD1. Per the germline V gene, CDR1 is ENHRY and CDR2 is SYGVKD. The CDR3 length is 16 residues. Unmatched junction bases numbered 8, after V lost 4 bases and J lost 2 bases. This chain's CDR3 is CAISANRGGTGNTIYF. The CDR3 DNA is TGTGCCATCAGTGCAAACAGGGGTGGAACTGGAAACACCATATATTTT.

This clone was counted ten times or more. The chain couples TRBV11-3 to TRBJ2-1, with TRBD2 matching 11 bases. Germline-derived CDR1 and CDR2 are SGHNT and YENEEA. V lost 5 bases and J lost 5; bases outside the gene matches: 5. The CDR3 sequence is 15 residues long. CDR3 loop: CASSRGTSGNNEQFF. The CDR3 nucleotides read TGTGCCAGCAGCCGCGGGACTAGCGGAAACAATGAGCAGTTCTTC.

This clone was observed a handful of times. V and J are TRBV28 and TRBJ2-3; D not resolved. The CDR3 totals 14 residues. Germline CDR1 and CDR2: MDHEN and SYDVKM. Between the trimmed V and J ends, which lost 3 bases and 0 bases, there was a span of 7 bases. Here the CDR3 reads CASSFEDSTDTQYF. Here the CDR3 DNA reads TGTGCCAGCAGTTTTGAGGACAGCACAGATACGCAGTATTTT. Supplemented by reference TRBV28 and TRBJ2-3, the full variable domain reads DVKVTQSSRYLVKRTGEKVFLECVQDMDHENMFWYRQDPGLGLRLIYFSYDVKMKEKGDIPEGYSVSREKKERFSLILESASTNQTSMYLCASSFEDSTDTQYFGPGTRLTVL.

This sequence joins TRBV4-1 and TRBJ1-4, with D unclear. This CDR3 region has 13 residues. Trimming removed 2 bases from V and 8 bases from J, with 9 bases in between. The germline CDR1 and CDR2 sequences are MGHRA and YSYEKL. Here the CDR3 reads CASSQFHREKLFF. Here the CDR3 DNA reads TGCGCCAGCAGCCAATTTCATCGGGAAAAACTGTTTTTT.

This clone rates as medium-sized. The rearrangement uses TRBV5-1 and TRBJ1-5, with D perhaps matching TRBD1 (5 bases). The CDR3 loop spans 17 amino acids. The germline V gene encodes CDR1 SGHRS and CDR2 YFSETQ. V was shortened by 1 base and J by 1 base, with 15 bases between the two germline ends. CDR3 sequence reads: CASSLNPGPLSNQPQHF. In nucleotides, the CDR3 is TGCGCCAGCAGCTTGAATCCAGGGCCGTTAAGCAATCAGCCCCAGCATTTT.

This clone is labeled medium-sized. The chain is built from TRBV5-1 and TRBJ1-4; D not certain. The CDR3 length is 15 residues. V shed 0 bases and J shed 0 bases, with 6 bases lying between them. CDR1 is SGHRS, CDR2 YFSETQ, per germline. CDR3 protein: CASSLGYATNEKLFF. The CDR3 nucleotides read TGCGCCAGCAGCTTGGGATATGCAACTAATGAAAAACTGTTTTTT.

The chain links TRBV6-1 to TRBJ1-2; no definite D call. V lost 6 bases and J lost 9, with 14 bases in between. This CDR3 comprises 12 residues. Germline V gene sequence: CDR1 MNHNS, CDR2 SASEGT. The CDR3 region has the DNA TGTGCCAGCAGCTCGTCAGGCGTTAGCTACACCTTC. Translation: CASSSSGVSYTF.

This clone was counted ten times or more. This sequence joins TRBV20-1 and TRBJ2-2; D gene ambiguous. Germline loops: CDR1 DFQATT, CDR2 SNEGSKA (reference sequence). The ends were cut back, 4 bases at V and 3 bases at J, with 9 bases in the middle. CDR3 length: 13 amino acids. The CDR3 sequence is CSATRQDTGELFF. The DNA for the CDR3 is TGCAGTGCTACCCGGCAGGACACCGGGGAGCTGTTTTTT.

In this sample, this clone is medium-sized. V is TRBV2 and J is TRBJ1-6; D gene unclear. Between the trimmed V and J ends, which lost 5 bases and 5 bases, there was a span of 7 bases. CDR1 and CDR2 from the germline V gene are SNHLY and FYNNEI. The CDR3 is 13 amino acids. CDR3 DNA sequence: TGTGCCAGCAGTTCATGGGATAATTCACCCCTCCACTTT. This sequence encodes CASSSWDNSPLHF.

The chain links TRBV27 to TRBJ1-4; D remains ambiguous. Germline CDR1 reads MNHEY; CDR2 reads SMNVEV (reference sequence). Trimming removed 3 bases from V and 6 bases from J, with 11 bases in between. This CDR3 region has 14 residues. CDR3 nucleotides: TGTGCCAGCAGTTTGGAACATCCGGATGAAAAACTGTTTTTT. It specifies CASSLEHPDEKLFF.

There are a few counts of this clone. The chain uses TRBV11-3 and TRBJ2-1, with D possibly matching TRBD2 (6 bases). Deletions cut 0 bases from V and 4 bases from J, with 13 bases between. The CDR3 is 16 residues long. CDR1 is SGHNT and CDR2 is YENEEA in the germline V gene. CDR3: CASSLDPSGSYNEQFF. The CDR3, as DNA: TGTGCCAGCAGCTTAGACCCGAGCGGGTCTTACAATGAGCAGTTCTTC.

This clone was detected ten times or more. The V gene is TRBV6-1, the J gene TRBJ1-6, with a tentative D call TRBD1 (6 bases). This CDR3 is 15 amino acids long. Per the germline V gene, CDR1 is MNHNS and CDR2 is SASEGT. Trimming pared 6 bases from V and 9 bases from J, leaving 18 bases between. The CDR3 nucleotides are TGTGCCAGCAGATTACAGGGTGATGGTATTTCACCCCTCCACTTT. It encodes CASRLQGDGISPLHF.

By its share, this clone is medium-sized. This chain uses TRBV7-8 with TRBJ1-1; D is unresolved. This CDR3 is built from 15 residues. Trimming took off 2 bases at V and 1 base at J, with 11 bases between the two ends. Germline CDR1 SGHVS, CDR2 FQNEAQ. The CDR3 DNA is TGTGCCAGCAGCTTATGGGCTAGGTCGAACACTGAAGCTTTCTTT. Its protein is CASSLWARSNTEAFF.

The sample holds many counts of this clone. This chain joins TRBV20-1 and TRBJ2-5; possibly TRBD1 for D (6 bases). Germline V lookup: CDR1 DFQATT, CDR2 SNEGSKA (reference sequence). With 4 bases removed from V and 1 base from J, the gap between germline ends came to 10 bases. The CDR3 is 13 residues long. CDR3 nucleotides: TGCAGTGCTACAGGGGAGTCCCAAGAGACCCAGTACTTC. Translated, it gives CSATGESQETQYF.

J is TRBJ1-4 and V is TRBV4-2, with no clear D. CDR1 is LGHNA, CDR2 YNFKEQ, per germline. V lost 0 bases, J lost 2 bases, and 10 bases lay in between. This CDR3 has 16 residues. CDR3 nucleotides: TGTGCCAGCAGCCAAGAAGAGGGTACGACTAATGAAAAACTGTTTTTT. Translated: CASSQEEGTTNEKLFF.

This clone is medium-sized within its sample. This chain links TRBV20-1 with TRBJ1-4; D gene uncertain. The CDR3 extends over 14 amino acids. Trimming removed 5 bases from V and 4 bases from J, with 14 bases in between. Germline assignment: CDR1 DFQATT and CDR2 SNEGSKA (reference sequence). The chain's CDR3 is CSAAPGKLNEKLFF. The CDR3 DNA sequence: TGCAGTGCTGCTCCGGGCAAACTTAATGAAAAACTGTTTTTT.

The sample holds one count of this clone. The CDR3 is CASSPVEDEQYF. The DNA of the CDR3 is TGTGCCAGCTCACCAGTCGAGGACGAGCAGTACTTC. This chain links TRBV18 with TRBJ2-7; D unclear. The CDR3 loop spans 12 amino acids. Germline CDR1 reads KGHSH; CDR2 reads LQKENI. V dropped 2 bases and J dropped 5 bases, with 7 bases sitting between them.

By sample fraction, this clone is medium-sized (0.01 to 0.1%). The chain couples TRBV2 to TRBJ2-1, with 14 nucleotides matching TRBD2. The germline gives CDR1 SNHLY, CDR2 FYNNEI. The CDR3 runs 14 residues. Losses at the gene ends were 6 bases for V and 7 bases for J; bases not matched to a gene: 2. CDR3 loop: CASRGLAGENEQFF. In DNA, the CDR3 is TGTGCCAGCAGGGGACTAGCGGGAGAAAATGAGCAGTTCTTC.

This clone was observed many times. CDR3 loop: CASSLWQGHDEQYF. DNA for the CDR3: TGTGCCAGCAGCTTATGGCAGGGACACGACGAGCAGTACTTC. The genes are TRBV7-8 and TRBJ2-7, with D possibly matching TRBD1 (6 bases). Germline V gives CDR1 SGHVS, CDR2 FQNEAQ. The CDR3 runs 14 residues. V was pared by 2 bases and J by 5 bases, with 13 bases between.